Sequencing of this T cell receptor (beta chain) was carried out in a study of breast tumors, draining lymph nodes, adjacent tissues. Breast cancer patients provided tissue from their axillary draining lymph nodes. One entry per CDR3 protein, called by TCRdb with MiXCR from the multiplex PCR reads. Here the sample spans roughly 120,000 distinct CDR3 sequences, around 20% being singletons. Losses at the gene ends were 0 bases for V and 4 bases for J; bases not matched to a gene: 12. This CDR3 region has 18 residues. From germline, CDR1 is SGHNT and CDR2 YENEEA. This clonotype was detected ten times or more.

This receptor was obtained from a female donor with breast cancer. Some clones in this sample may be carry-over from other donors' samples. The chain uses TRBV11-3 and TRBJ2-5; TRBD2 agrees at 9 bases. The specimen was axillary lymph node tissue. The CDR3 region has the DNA TGTGCCAGCAGCTTAGATCGAAATAGCGGGAGAGAGGGAGAGACCCAGTACTTC. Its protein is CASSLDRNSGREGETQYF.